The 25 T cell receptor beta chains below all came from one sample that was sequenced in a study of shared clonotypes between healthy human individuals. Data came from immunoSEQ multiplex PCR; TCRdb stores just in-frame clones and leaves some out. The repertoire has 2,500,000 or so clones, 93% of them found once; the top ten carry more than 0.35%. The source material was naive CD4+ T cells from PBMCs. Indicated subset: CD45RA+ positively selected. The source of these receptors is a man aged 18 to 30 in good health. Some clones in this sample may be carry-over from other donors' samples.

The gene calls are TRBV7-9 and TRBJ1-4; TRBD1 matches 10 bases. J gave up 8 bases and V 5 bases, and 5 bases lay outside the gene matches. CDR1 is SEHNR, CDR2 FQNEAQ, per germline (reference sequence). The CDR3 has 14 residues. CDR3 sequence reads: CASSRGTGDEKLFF. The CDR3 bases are TGTGCCAGCAGCCGCGGGACAGGGGACGAAAAACTGTTTTTT.

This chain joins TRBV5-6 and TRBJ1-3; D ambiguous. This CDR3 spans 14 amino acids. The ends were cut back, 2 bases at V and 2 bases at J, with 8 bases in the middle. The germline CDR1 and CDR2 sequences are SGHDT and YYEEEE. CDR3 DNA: TGTGCCAGCAGCTTCTTTTCTCCTGGAAACACCATATATTTT. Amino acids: CASSFFSPGNTIYF.

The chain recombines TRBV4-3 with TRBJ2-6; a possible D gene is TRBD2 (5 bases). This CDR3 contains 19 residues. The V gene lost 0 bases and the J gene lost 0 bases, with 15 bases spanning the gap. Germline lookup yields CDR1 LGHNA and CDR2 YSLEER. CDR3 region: CASSQEGRPGLSGANVLTF. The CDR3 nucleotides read TGCGCCAGCAGCCAAGAAGGGAGACCCGGCCTCTCTGGGGCCAACGTCCTGACTTTC.

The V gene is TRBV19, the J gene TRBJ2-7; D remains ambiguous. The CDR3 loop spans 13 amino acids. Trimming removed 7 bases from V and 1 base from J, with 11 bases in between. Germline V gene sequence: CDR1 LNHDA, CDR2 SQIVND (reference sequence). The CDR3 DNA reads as TGTGCCAGTAAAGACGGAAGTTCCTACGAGCAGTACTTC. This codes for CASKDGSSYEQYF.

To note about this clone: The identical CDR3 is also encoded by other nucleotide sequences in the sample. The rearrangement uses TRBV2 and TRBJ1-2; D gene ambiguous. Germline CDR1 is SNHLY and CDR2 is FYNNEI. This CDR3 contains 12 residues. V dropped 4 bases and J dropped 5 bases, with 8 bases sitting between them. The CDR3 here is CASSGAAYGYTF. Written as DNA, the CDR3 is TGTGCCAGCAGTGGAGCGGCTTATGGCTACACCTTC.

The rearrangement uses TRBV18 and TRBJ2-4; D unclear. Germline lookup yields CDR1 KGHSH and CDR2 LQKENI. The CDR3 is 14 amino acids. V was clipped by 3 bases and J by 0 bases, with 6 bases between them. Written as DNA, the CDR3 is TGTGCCAGCTCACCGGTAATAGCCAAAAACATTCAGTACTTC. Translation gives CASSPVIAKNIQYF.

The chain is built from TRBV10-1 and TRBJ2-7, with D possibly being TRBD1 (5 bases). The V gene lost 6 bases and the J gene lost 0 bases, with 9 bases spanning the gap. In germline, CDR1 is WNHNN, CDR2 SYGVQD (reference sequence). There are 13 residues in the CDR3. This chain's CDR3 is CASSSGSSYEQYF. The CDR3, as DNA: TGCGCCAGCAGCTCAGGGTCCTCCTACGAGCAGTACTTC.

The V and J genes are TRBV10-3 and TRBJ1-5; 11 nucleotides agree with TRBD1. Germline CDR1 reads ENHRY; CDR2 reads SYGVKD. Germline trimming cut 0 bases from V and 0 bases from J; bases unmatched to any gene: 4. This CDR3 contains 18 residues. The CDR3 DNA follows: TGTGCCATCAGTGAGTCTGGGACAGGGGGAAATAGCAATCAGCCCCAGCATTTT. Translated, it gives CAISESGTGGNSNQPQHF.

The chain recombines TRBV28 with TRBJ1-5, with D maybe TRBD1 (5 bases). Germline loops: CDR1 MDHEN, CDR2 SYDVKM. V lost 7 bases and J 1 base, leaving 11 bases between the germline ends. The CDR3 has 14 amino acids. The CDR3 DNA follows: TGTGCCAGCACCCTGGGGGTCAGCAATCAGCCCCAGCATTTT. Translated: CASTLGVSNQPQHF.

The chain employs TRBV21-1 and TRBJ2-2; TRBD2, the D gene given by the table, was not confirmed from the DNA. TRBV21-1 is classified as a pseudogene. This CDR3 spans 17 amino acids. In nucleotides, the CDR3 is TGTGCCAGCAGCAATCCTAGCGGGAGGGCGAGGACCGGGGAGCTGTTTTTT. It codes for CASSNPSGRARTGELFF.

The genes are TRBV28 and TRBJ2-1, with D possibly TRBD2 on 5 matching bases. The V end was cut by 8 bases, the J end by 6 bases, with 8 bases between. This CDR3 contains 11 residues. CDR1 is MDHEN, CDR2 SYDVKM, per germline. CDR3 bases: TGTGCCAGCCGGACTGTCAATGAGCAGTTCTTC. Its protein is CASRTVNEQFF.

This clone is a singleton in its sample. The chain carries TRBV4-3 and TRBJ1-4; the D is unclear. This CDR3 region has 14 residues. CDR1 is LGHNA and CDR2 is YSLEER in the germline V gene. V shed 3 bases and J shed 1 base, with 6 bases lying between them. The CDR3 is CASSQTRTNEKLFF. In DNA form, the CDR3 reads TGCGCCAGCAGCCAGACGAGAACTAATGAAAAACTGTTTTTT.

The CDR3, as DNA: TGCGCCAGCAGCTTGGTGGTGGGGTTTAATGAAAAACTGTTTTTT. Its protein is CASSLVVGFNEKLFF. The genes are TRBV5-1 and TRBJ1-4; D uncertain. The CDR3 consists of 15 residues. Trimming took off 0 bases at V and 4 bases at J, with 10 bases between the two ends. Germline loops: CDR1 SGHRS, CDR2 YFSETQ.

This chain's CDR3 is CASSQPRQGTEAFF. The CDR3 nucleotides are TGCGCCAGCAGCCAGCCCAGACAGGGTACTGAAGCTTTCTTT. J is TRBJ1-1 and V is TRBV4-1; TRBD1 aligns across 7 bases. Germline V gene lookup returns CDR1 MGHRA and CDR2 YSYEKL. V lost 3 bases to trimming and J lost 5 bases; unmatched junction nucleotides: 6. This CDR3 is built from 14 residues.

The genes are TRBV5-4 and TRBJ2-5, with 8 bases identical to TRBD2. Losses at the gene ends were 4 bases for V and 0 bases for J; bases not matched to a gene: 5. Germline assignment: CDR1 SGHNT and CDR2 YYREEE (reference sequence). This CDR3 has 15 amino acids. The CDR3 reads CASSPLSGNQETQYF. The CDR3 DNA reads TGTGCCAGCAGCCCTCTTAGCGGGAACCAAGAGACCCAGTACTTC.

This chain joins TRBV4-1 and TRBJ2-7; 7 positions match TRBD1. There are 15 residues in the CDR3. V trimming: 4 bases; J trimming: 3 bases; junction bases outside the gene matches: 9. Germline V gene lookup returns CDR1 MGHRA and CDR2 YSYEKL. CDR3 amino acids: CASSLTDRFNYEQYF. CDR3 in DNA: TGCGCCAGCAGCCTAACGGACAGGTTCAACTACGAGCAGTACTTC.

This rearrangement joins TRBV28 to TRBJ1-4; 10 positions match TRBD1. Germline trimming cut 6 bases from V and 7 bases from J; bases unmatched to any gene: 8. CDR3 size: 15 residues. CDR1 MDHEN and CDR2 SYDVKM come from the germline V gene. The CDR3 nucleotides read TGTGCCAGCAGGGAGAGGGACAGGGGACTTGAAAAACTGTTTTTT. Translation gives CASRERDRGLEKLFF.

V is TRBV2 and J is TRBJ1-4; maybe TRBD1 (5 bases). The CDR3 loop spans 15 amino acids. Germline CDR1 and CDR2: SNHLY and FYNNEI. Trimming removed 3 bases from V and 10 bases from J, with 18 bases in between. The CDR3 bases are TGTGCCAGCAGTGATGAACGGGGGGGAGAAGGAAAACTGTTTTTT. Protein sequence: CASSDERGGEGKLFF.

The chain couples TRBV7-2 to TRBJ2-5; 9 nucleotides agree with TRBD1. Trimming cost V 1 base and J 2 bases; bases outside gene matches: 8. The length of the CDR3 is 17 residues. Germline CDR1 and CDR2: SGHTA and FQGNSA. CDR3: CASSLGSGQGSQETQYF. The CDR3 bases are TGTGCCAGCAGCTTAGGGTCGGGACAGGGTTCGCAAGAGACCCAGTACTTC.

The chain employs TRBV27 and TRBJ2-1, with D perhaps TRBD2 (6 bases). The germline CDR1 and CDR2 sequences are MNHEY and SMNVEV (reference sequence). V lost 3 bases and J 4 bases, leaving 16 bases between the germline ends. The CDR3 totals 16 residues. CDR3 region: CASSFEVGRSYNEQFF. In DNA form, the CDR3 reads TGTGCCAGCAGTTTTGAGGTCGGGAGAAGTTACAATGAGCAGTTCTTC.

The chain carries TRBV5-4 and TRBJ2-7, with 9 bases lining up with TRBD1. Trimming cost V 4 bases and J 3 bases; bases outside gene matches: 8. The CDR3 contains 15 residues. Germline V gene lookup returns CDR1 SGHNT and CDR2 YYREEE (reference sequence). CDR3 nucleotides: TGTGCCAGCAGCCTACAGACAGGGGGTTTCTACGAGCAGTACTTC. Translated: CASSLQTGGFYEQYF.

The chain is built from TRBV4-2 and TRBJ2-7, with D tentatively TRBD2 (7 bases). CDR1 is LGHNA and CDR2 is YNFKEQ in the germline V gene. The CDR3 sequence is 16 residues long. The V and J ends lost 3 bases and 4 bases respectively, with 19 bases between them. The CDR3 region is CASSQRGGSEPYEQYF. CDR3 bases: TGTGCCAGCAGCCAGAGGGGGGGCTCCGAGCCTTACGAGCAGTACTTC.

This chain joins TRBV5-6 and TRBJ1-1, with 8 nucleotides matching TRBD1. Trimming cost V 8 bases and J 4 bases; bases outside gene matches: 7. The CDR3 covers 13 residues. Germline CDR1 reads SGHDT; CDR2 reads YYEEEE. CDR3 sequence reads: CASRSTGGTEAFF. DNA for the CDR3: TGTGCCAGTCGATCAACAGGGGGCACTGAAGCTTTCTTT.

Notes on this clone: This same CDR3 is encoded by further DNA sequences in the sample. The CDR3 is CASSPQDRSNYGYTF. The CDR3 coding sequence is TGTGCCAGCTCACCACAGGACAGATCCAACTATGGCTACACCTTC. The chain joins TRBV18 to TRBJ1-2; tentative D call: TRBD1 (6 bases). V was cut by 1 base and J by 2 bases, with 11 bases left in between. The germline CDR1 and CDR2 sequences are KGHSH and LQKENI. This CDR3 has 15 residues.

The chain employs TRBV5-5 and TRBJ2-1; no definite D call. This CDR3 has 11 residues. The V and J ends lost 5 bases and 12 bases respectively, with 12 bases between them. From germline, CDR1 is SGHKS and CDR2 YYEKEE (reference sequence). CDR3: CASRGSGPQFF. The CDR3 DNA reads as TGTGCCAGCAGGGGTTCAGGACCGCAGTTCTTC.